This T cell receptor beta chain came from a study of CD8 T cells in Susac syndrome. Patients with stable or active relapsing-remitting disease, all of them treatment-naive, made up the multiple sclerosis controls. TEMRA cells were FACS-enriched, and CD8+ and CD4+ T cells were isolated negatively. Trimming cost V 6 bases and J 6 bases, with 12 bases left between them. The CDR3 contains 12 residues. RNA in amounts of about 0.5 to 1 ug was reverse transcribed with random hexamers. Coverage of TCR beta CDR3 amplification by immunoSEQ multiplex PCR extended to 54 Vbeta and 13 Jbeta. TCRdb independently ran MiXCR on the immunoSEQ multiplex PCR reads; one entry per CDR3 protein. The table records approximately 80,000 distinct CDR3 sequences, around nine tenths of them present only once.

The sequence was collected from a human donor with multiple sclerosis. Sequencing was carried out using CD8+ T cells from PBMCs. The V and J genes are TRBV12-3 or TRBV12-4 and TRBJ2-7; D gene ambiguous. The CDR3 sequence is CASSLPSFEQYF. The CDR3 coding sequence is TGTGCCAGCAGCCTCCCCTCGTTCGAGCAGTACTTC.